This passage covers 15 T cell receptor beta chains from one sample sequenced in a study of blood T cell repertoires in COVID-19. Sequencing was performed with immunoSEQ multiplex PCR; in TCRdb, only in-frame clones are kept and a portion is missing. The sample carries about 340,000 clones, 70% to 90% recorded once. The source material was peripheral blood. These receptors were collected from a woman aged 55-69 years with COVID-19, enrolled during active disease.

The DNA of the CDR3 is TGTGCCAGCAGCGTAGGGGTAGGGGCCTACGAGCAGTACTTC. Translated, it gives CASSVGVGAYEQYF. V and J are TRBV9 and TRBJ2-7, with a possible D match to TRBD1 (5 bases). The CDR3 contains 14 residues. Germline assignment: CDR1 SGDLS and CDR2 YYNGEE. V shed 0 bases and J shed 2 bases, with 9 bases lying between them.

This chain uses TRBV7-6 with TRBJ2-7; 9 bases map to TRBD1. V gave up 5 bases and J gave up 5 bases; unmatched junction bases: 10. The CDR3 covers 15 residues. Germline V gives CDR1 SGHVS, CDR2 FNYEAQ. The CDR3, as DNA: TGTGCCAGCAGCCTAACGGGACAGGGATCAAACGAGCAGTACTTC. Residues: CASSLTGQGSNEQYF.

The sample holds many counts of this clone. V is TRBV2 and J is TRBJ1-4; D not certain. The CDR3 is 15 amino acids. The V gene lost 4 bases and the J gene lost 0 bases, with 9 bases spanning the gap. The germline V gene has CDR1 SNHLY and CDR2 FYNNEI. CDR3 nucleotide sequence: TGTGCCAGCAGTGTGACACCTTCAACTAATGAAAAACTGTTTTTT. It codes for CASSVTPSTNEKLFF. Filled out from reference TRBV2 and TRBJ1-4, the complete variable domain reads EPEVTQTPSHQVTQMGQEVILRCVPISNHLYFYWYRQILGQKVEFLVSFYNNEISEKSEIFDDQFSVERPDGSNFTLKIRSTKLEDSAMYFCASSVTPSTNEKLFFGSGTQLSVL.

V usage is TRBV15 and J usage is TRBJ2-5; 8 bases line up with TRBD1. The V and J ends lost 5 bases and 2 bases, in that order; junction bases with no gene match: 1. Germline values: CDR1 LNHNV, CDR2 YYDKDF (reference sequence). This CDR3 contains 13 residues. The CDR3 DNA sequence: TGTGCCACCAGCCGGACAGGGCAAGAGACCCAGTACTTC. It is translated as CATSRTGQETQYF.

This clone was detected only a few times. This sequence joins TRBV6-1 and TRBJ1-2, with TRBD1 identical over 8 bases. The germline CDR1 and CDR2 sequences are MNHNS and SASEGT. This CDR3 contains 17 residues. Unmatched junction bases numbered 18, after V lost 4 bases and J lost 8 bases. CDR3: CASSGYGTGGIWQGYTF. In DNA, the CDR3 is TGTGCCAGCAGTGGCTACGGGACAGGTGGAATTTGGCAGGGCTACACCTTC.

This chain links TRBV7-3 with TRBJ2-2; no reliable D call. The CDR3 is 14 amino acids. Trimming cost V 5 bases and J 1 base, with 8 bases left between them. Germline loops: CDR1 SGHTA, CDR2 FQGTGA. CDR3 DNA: TGTGCCAGCAGCCCGACACGGAACACCGGGGAGCTGTTTTTT. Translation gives CASSPTRNTGELFF.

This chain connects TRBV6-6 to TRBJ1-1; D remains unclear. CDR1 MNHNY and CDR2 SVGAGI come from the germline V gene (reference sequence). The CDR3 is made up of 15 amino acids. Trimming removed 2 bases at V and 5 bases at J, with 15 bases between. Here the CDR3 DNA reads TGTGCCAGCAGTTACCTTCTCGGGGTCTTTACTGAAGCTTTCTTT. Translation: CASSYLLGVFTEAFF.

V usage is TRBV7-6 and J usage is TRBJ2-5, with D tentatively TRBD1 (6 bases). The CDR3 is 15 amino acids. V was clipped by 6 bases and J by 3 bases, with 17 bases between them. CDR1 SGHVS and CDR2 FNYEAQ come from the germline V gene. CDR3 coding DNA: TGTGCCAGCAGTTCCAGGCCAGGGGCCAAAGAGACCCAGTACTTC. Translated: CASSSRPGAKETQYF.

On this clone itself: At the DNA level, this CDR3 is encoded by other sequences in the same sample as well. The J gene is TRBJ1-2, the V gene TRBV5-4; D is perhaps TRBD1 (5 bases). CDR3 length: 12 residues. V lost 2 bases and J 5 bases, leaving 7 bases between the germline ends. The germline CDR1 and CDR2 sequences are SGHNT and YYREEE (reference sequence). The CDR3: CASSFDSYGYTF. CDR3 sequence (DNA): TGTGCCAGCAGCTTTGACAGTTATGGCTACACCTTC.

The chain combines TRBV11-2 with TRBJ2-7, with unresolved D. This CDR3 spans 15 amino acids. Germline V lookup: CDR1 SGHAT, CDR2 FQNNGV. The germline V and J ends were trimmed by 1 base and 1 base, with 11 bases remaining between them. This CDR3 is CASSLGSSLSYEQYF. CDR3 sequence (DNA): TGTGCCAGCAGCTTAGGGTCGAGCCTTTCCTACGAGCAGTACTTC.

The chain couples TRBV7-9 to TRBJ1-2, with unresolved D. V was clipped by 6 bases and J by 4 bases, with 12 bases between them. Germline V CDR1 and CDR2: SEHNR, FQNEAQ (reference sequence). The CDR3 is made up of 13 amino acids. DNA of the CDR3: TGTGCCAGCAGTACTGAGCCTTTCTATGGCTACACCTTC. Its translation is CASSTEPFYGYTF. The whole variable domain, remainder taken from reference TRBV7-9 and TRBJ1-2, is DTGVSQNPRHKITKRGQNVTFRCDPISEHNRLYWYRQTLGQGPEFLTYFQNEAQLEKSRLLSDRFSAERPKGSFSTLEIQRTEQGDSAMYLCASSTEPFYGYTFGSGTRLTVV.

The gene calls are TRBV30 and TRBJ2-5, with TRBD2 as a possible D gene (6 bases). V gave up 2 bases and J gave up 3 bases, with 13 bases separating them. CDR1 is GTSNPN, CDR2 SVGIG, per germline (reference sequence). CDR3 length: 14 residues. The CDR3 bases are TGTGCCTGGAGTCCACCGGGACTGAAAGAGACCCAGTACTTC. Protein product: CAWSPPGLKETQYF.

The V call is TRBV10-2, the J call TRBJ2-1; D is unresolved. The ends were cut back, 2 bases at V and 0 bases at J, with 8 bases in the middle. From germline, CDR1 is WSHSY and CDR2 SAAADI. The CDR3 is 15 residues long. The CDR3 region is CASSEGPSSYNEQFF. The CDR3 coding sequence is TGCGCCAGCAGTGAGGGGCCGAGCTCCTACAATGAGCAGTTCTTC.

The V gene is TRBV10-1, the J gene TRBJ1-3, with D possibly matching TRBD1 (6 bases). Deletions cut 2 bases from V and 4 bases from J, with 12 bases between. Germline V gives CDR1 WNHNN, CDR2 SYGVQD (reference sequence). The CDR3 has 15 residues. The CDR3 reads CASSESQGRGNTIYF. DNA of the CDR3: TGCGCCAGCAGTGAGAGCCAGGGGCGCGGAAACACCATATATTTT.

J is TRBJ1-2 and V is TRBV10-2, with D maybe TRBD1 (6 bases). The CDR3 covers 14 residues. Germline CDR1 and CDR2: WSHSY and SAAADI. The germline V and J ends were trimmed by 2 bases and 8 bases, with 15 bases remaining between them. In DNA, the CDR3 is TGCGCCAGCAGTGAGATCTTGTCAGGGGAAGGCTACACCTTC. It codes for CASSEILSGEGYTF.